These 8 T cell receptor beta chains were sequenced from one sample in a study of cytomegalovirus exposure and HLA in healthy donors. Repertoires were generated with immunoSEQ multiplex PCR, while TCRdb's copy carries only in-frame clones and drops some. This repertoire shows 150,000 to 200,000 clones, 86% found once; its top ten account for less than 3.5%. Material: PBMCs. The receptor source for this set is a young man in good health and CMV-seropositive.

V gene TRBV15 combines with J gene TRBJ1-6; 10 bases are a match to TRBD1. After removal of 2 bases from V and 6 bases from J, the junction contained 7 bases not matched to a gene. Germline CDR1 reads LNHNV; CDR2 reads YYDKDF (reference sequence). The CDR3 loop spans 17 amino acids. The CDR3 loop reads CATSRFPGQGSNSPLHF. The CDR3 DNA reads as TGTGCCACCAGCAGATTTCCGGGACAGGGGTCTAATTCACCCCTCCACTTT.

This chain links TRBV5-1 with TRBJ1-1; a weak D match, TRBD1 (5 bases). Germline assignment: CDR1 SGHRS and CDR2 YFSETQ. Trimming pared 3 bases from V and 6 bases from J, leaving 15 bases between. The CDR3 loop spans 14 amino acids. In DNA form, the CDR3 reads TGCGCCAGCAGCTCCAACAGGCAGGCGCCTGAAGCTTTCTTT. Its translation: CASSSNRQAPEAFF.

This clone was observed once. The V gene is TRBV30, the J gene TRBJ2-2, with a tentative D call TRBD2 (5 bases). The CDR3 has 15 amino acids. Looked up from germline, CDR1 is GTSNPN and CDR2 is SVGIG (reference sequence). Trimming removed 0 bases at V and 6 bases at J, with 14 bases between. The CDR3 nucleotides are TGTGCCTGGAGTGTACTAAGTGAGGAGGCCGGGGAGCTGTTTTTT. Amino acids: CAWSVLSEEAGELFF.

The chain employs TRBV11-2 and TRBJ2-7; the match to TRBD2 covers 8 bases. This CDR3 region has 19 residues. V lost 1 base, J lost 2 bases, and 16 bases stayed unmatched. The germline gives CDR1 SGHAT, CDR2 FQNNGV. The CDR3 region is CASSLVFRSAGGGTYEQYF. CDR3 DNA: TGTGCCAGCAGCTTAGTTTTCCGGAGCGCGGGAGGAGGGACCTACGAGCAGTACTTC.

The chain recombines TRBV5-1 with TRBJ2-3; TRBD1 matches at 7 bases. The CDR3 covers 16 residues. The V segment lost 3 bases and the J segment 2 bases; nucleotides outside the gene matches: 9. Germline-derived CDR1 and CDR2 are SGHRS and YFSETQ. CDR3 residues: CASSSSLDRNTDTQYF. The CDR3 DNA is TGCGCCAGCAGCTCGTCCCTGGACAGGAACACAGATACGCAGTATTTT.

The chain is built from TRBV7-6 and TRBJ1-4; D ambiguous. The CDR3 length is 17 residues. Trimming took 2 bases from V and 3 from J, leaving 16 bases between them. Germline-derived CDR1 and CDR2 are SGHVS and FNYEAQ. CDR3 loop: CASSLLGVGFANEKLFF. The CDR3 nucleotides read TGTGCCAGCAGCTTATTGGGAGTTGGTTTTGCTAATGAAAAACTGTTTTTT.

This sequence joins TRBV4-3 and TRBJ2-2; tentatively, D is TRBD1 (5 bases). V shed 0 bases and J shed 4 bases, with 9 bases lying between them. The CDR3 extends over 15 amino acids. Germline-derived CDR1 and CDR2 are LGHNA and YSLEER. The CDR3 DNA sequence: TGCGCCAGCAGCCAAGAAGGAAGGGGCACCGGGGAGCTGTTTTTT. It encodes CASSQEGRGTGELFF.

The chain couples TRBV7-2 to TRBJ2-1; tentatively, D is TRBD1 (5 bases). V was shortened by 6 bases and J by 4 bases, with 10 bases between the two germline ends. The CDR3 contains 13 residues. Germline values: CDR1 SGHTA, CDR2 FQGNSA. The CDR3 DNA sequence: TGTGCCAGCAGGGATCGACAGTACAATGAGCAGTTCTTC. As protein: CASRDRQYNEQFF.